This T cell receptor beta chain was obtained from a study of blood T cell repertoires in COVID-19. Germline trimming cut 0 bases from V and 8 bases from J; bases unmatched to any gene: 6. CDR1 and CDR2 from the germline V gene are LGHNT and FRNRAP. CDR3 size: 15 residues. The assay was immunoSEQ multiplex PCR, and TCRdb's table has in-frame clones only and misses some. The table shows some 290,000 clones, with approximately 87% occurring only once. The TCR originated in a woman aged 25 to 45 with COVID-19, enrolled during active disease. V is TRBV12-5 and J is TRBJ1-2, with TRBD1 matching 10 bases. Input material: peripheral blood. CDR3 nucleotide sequence: TGTGCTAGTGGTTTGGTCCCCGGGACAGGGGTAGGCTACACCTTC. Its translation: CASGLVPGTGVGYTF.